Listed below are T cell receptor beta chains from one sample, sequenced in a study of blood T cell repertoires in COVID-19. Sequencing was performed with immunoSEQ multiplex PCR; in TCRdb, only in-frame clones are kept and a portion is missing. The repertoire holds fewer than 250,000 clones, about 88% seen once, with approximately 0.66% in the top ten. Specimen: peripheral blood. These receptor sequences come from a man between 40 and 49 years old with acute or convalescent COVID-19. CDR3s include the opening cysteine and the closing phenylalanine or tryptophan. The order of the fields is clone size, D gene, J gene, V gene, CDR3 protein, CDR3 DNA. The D gene is left open where the match is weak. The listing skips clone size in some rows; elsewhere it reads once, few, many or a size class.

>.|TRBD1|TRBJ2-7|TRBV27
CASSLNWTGDEQYF
TGTGCCAGCAGTTTAAACTGGACAGGGGACGAGCAGTACTTC
>.|TRBD1|TRBJ2-5|TRBV6-5
CASSYKTGTGSYF
TGTGCCAGCAGTTACAAGACGGGGACAGGCTCATACTTC
>.|TRBD1|TRBJ1-2|TRBV30
CAWSPTGTGYTF
TGTGCCTGGAGCCCGACAGGGACTGGCTACACCTTC
>.|.|TRBJ2-1|TRBV7-9
CASSLAQRDNEQFF
TGTGCCAGCAGCTTAGCCCAAAGAGACAATGAGCAGTTCTTC
>.|.|TRBJ1-5|TRBV27
CASSAFMDAGGYSNQPQHF
TGTGCCAGCAGCGCTTTCATGGACGCGGGGGGATATAGCAATCAGCCCCAGCATTTT
>.|TRBD2|TRBJ2-5|TRBV19
CAIGLAGEGETQYF
TGTGCCATTGGACTAGCGGGAGAAGGCGAGACCCAGTACTTC
>once|TRBD1|TRBJ2-7|TRBV29-1
CSVETGHYEQYF
TGCAGCGTTGAGACAGGGCACTACGAGCAGTACTTC
>.|.|TRBJ1-6|TRBV27
CASSFRRGLNSPLHF
TGTGCCAGCAGTTTTAGGAGGGGCTTGAATTCACCCCTCCACTTT
>.|.|TRBJ1-5|TRBV11-2
CASSPPTGSNQPQHF
TGTGCCAGCAGCCCTCCAACAGGGAGCAATCAGCCCCAGCATTTT
>once|TRBD2|TRBJ2-7|TRBV14
CASRGRGAYEQYF
TGTGCCAGCAGGGGGCGGGGGGCCTACGAGCAGTACTTC
>few|TRBD2|TRBJ2-1|TRBV7-6
CASSVEGTSEQFF
TGTGCCAGCAGCGTCGAGGGGACTAGTGAGCAGTTCTTC
>.|TRBD1|TRBJ1-2|TRBV6-5
CASSLGQGNYGYTF
TGTGCCAGCAGCCTGGGACAGGGGAACTATGGCTACACCTTC
>.|.|TRBJ2-1|TRBV6-5
CASCDSADSYNEQFF
TGTGCCAGCTGCGACTCGGCGGATTCCTACAATGAGCAGTTCTTC
>.|.|TRBJ2-2|TRBV10-1
CASSESGGNTGELFF
TGCGCCAGCAGTGAGTCCGGGGGTAACACCGGGGAGCTGTTTTTT
>.|.|TRBJ1-5|TRBV21-1
CASSNGQGGPPYCNQPQHF
TGTGCCAGCAGCAATGGACAAGGAGGGCCCCCTTATTGCAATCAGCCCCAGCATTTT